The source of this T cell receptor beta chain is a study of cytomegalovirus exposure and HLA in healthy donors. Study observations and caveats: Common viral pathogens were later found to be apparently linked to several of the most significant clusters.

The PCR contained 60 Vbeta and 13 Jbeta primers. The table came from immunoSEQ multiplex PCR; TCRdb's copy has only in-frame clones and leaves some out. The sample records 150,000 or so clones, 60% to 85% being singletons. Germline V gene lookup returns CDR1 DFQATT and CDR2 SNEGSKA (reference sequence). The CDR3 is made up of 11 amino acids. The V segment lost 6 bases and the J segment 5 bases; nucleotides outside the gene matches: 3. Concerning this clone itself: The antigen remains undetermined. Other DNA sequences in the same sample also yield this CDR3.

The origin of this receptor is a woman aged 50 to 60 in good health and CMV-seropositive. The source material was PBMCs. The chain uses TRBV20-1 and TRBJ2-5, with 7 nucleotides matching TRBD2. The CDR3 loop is CSALGGETQYF. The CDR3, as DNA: TGCAGTGCCCTGGGGGGGGAGACCCAGTACTTC.